These 17 T cell receptor beta chains were sequenced from one sample in a study of blood T cell repertoires in COVID-19. TCRdb's table, derived via immunoSEQ multiplex PCR, lists solely in-frame clones and lacks some. The data contain approximately 34,000 clones, 80% of them singletons. Sequencing was performed on peripheral blood. Every receptor here comes from a woman in her 70s with acute or convalescent COVID-19.

The chain employs TRBV3-1 (or the pseudogene TRBV3-2) and TRBJ1-1; perhaps TRBD1 as D (5 bases). The CDR3 contains 12 residues. The V gene lost 4 bases and the J gene lost 5 bases, with 8 bases spanning the gap. Germline V gene sequence: CDR1 LGHDT, CDR2 YNNKEL (reference sequence). This CDR3 is CASSRQKTEAFF. The CDR3 nucleotides are TGTGCCAGCAGCCGACAGAAAACTGAAGCTTTCTTT.

The chain combines TRBV2 with TRBJ1-4; D gene unclear. CDR1 and CDR2 (germline): SNHLY, FYNNEI. This CDR3 spans 15 amino acids. V lost 1 base and J lost 8, with 14 bases in between. The CDR3 region is CASSEEARVGEKLFF. CDR3 DNA sequence: TGTGCCAGCAGTGAAGAAGCGAGAGTTGGAGAAAAACTGTTTTTT.

V and J are TRBV21-1 and TRBJ2-2; TRBD1 was called by the table and not checked on the DNA. TRBV21-1 is marked as a pseudogene. The CDR3 runs 15 residues. CDR3 DNA: TGTGCCAGCAGCAAATCGCCAGGGGTGCGCCGGGGAGCTGTTTTT. It encodes CASSKSPGVRRGAVF.

V and J are TRBV18 and TRBJ1-4; 8 nucleotides align to TRBD1. V gave up 3 bases and J gave up 7 bases; unmatched junction bases: 1. Germline V gives CDR1 KGHSH, CDR2 LQKENI. This CDR3 contains 13 residues. The CDR3 nucleotides read TGTGCCAGCTCACCCGGGACAGGTGAAAAACTGTTTTTT. Encoded protein: CASSPGTGEKLFF.

The gene calls are TRBV28 and TRBJ1-3; D is unclear. This CDR3 spans 15 amino acids. CDR1 and CDR2 from the germline V gene are MDHEN and SYDVKM. The ends were cut back, 5 bases at V and 0 bases at J, with 11 bases in the middle. Here the CDR3 DNA reads TGTGCCAGCAGTCCCCCGGGGTACTCTGGAAACACCATATATTTT. Amino acids: CASSPPGYSGNTIYF. Based on the CDR3 plus reference TRBV28 and TRBJ1-3, the full variable domain is DVKVTQSSRYLVKRTGEKVFLECVQDMDHENMFWYRQDPGLGLRLIYFSYDVKMKEKGDIPEGYSVSREKKERFSLILESASTNQTSMYLCASSPPGYSGNTIYFGEGSWLTVV.

The V call is TRBV5-1, the J call TRBJ2-1, with D maybe TRBD2 (5 bases). V lost 4 bases and J 9 bases, leaving 26 bases between the germline ends. Germline lookup yields CDR1 SGHRS and CDR2 YFSETQ. CDR3 length equals 17 residues. The DNA for the CDR3 is TGCGCCAGCAGCGCTGGGAGAGGAGGCCGAGGCGTCGGTGAGCAGTTCTTC. It yields the protein CASSAGRGGRGVGEQFF.

The J gene is TRBJ1-6, the V gene TRBV7-2; no clear D. The ends were cut back, 5 bases at V and 6 bases at J, with 11 bases in the middle. CDR3 length equals 14 residues. The germline CDR1 and CDR2 sequences are SGHTA and FQGNSA. CDR3 bases: TGTGCCAGCAGCCGTAGACCGGGTAATTCACCCCTCCACTTT. It translates to CASSRRPGNSPLHF.

The rearrangement joins TRBV14 to TRBJ1-2; no clear D gene. The CDR3 is 13 amino acids. Per germline, CDR1 SGHDN and CDR2 FVKESK. Trimming took 4 bases from V and 4 from J, leaving 10 bases between them. The CDR3 region is CASSPRGSYGYTF. The CDR3 DNA reads TGTGCCAGCAGCCCGAGAGGCTCCTATGGCTACACCTTC.

The chain joins TRBV7-9 to TRBJ2-5, with 8 bases that match TRBD1. Germline CDR1 is SEHNR and CDR2 is FQNEAQ (reference sequence). Trimming cost V 6 bases and J 4 bases; bases outside gene matches: 7. This CDR3 region has 14 residues. The CDR3 sequence is CASRTTGGRETQYF. DNA of the CDR3: TGTGCCAGCAGGACCACAGGGGGGCGAGAGACCCAGTACTTC. The complete variable domain, with remaining parts taken from reference TRBV7-9 and TRBJ2-5, reads DTGVSQNPRHKITKRGQNVTFRCDPISEHNRLYWYRQTLGQGPEFLTYFQNEAQLEKSRLLSDRFSAERPKGSFSTLEIQRTEQGDSAMYLCASRTTGGRETQYFGPGTRLLVL.

J is TRBJ2-7 and V is TRBV18, with D tentatively TRBD2 (6 bases). The V gene lost 1 base and the J gene lost 3 bases, with 10 bases spanning the gap. Germline CDR1 KGHSH, CDR2 LQKENI. CDR3 length equals 14 residues. For the CDR3, the DNA is TGTGCCAGCTCACCACGCGGGAACCACTACGAGCAGTACTTC. Protein product: CASSPRGNHYEQYF.

CDR3 protein: CASSRGETGGGDTQYF. As DNA, the CDR3 is TGCGCCAGCAGCCGGGGAGAGACGGGAGGTGGAGATACGCAGTATTTT. The V gene is TRBV5-1, the J gene TRBJ2-3; 7 nucleotides match TRBD2. This CDR3 is built from 16 residues. Germline loops: CDR1 SGHRS, CDR2 YFSETQ. With 4 bases clipped from V and 5 bases from J, the junction kept 13 bases outside the gene matches. Together with reference TRBV5-1 and TRBJ2-3, the CDR3 gives the full variable domain: KAGVTQTPRYLIKTRGQQVTLSCSPISGHRSVSWYQQTPGQGLQFLFEYFSETQRNKGNFPGRFSGRQFSNSRSEMNVSTLELGDSALYLCASSRGETGGGDTQYFGPGTRLTVL.

The chain combines TRBV3-1 (or the pseudogene TRBV3-2) with TRBJ2-3; D might be TRBD1 (6 bases). V was pared by 4 bases and J by 5 bases, with 10 bases between. The CDR3 loop spans 13 amino acids. The germline V gene encodes CDR1 LGHDT and CDR2 YNNKEL (reference sequence). The CDR3 DNA is TGTGCCAGCAGCCCCACCAGGGGAGATACGCAGTATTTT. Amino acids: CASSPTRGDTQYF.

The V and J genes are TRBV10-3 and TRBJ2-2; a weak D match, TRBD2 (5 bases). Germline values: CDR1 ENHRY, CDR2 SYGVKD. The ends were cut back, 11 bases at V and 1 base at J, with 17 bases in the middle. The length of the CDR3 is 15 residues. The CDR3 DNA sequence: TGTGCCGTAGACGTAGGGAGTCGGAACACCGGGGAGCTGTTTTTT. Translating it yields CAVDVGSRNTGELFF.

The rearrangement joins TRBV6-5 to TRBJ2-2; D is perhaps TRBD1 (6 bases). The germline gives CDR1 MNHEY, CDR2 SVGAGI. This CDR3 has 13 residues. The germline V and J ends were trimmed by 6 bases and 5 bases, with 10 bases remaining between them. CDR3 amino acids: CASRRTGTGELFF. CDR3 nucleotides: TGTGCCAGCAGGCGCACAGGGACCGGGGAGCTGTTTTTT.

The chain combines TRBV7-9 with TRBJ1-1, with D possibly matching TRBD1 (6 bases). The CDR3 loop spans 14 amino acids. Germline V gene lookup returns CDR1 SEHNR and CDR2 FQNEAQ (reference sequence). The V end lost 6 bases, the J end lost 4 bases, and 15 bases lay between the germline ends. The CDR3 nucleotides are TGTGCCAGCAGTACAGGGATTGAGGGCACTGAAGCTTTCTTT. Its translation is CASSTGIEGTEAFF.

The gene calls are TRBV5-1 and TRBJ2-1; 14 bases map to TRBD2. CDR3 length: 17 residues. The germline V gene has CDR1 SGHRS and CDR2 YFSETQ. V was clipped by 4 bases and J by 3 bases; unmatched bases: 6. The CDR3 is CASSPEGTSGGYNEQFF. CDR3 nucleotides: TGCGCCAGCAGCCCGGAGGGGACTAGCGGGGGCTACAATGAGCAGTTCTTC.

V gene TRBV3-1 (or the pseudogene TRBV3-2) combines with J gene TRBJ2-2; 11 bases align to TRBD2. Per germline, CDR1 LGHDT and CDR2 YNNKEL (reference sequence). The V gene end was trimmed by 0 bases and the J gene end by 4 bases; junction bases not matched to a gene: 4. The CDR3 extends over 17 amino acids. CDR3 sequence: CASSQEIGLAGTGELFF. CDR3 DNA sequence: TGTGCCAGCAGCCAAGAAATCGGACTAGCGGGCACCGGGGAGCTGTTTTTT.